This paragraph covers one TCR beta chain sequence. No antigen is known for it. TCR beta CDR3 sequences were amplified from RNA transcripts. TCR CDR3 regions were first amplified by RT-PCR with HTBI primers. TCRdb re-analysed the multiplex PCR reads in MiXCR, keeping a single row per CDR3 protein. The table includes about 610,000 distinct CDR3 sequences, approximately 14% detected once. The germline gives CDR1 LGHNA, CDR2 YNFKEQ. The CDR3 has 16 residues. Trimming pared 0 bases from V and 4 bases from J, leaving 16 bases between. These data are taken from a study of T cells in Graves' hyperthyroidism and ophthalmopathy. Study-wide results and caveats: Blood also held most thyroid clonotypes expanded beyond 0.001. A 13 V-J signature model discriminated ophthalmopathy versus stable hyperthyroidism. Model predictions of ophthalmopathy came a median 6.5 months before onset.

Sequencing was performed on blood. This clonotype originated in a middle-aged woman with Graves' ophthalmopathy. The J gene is TRBJ2-7, the V gene TRBV4-2; possible D gene TRBD2, 7 bases. The DNA of the CDR3 is TGTGCCAGCAGCCAAGAAACTACAGGGAGGGGGTACGAGCAGTACTTC. Residues: CASSQETTGRGYEQYF.